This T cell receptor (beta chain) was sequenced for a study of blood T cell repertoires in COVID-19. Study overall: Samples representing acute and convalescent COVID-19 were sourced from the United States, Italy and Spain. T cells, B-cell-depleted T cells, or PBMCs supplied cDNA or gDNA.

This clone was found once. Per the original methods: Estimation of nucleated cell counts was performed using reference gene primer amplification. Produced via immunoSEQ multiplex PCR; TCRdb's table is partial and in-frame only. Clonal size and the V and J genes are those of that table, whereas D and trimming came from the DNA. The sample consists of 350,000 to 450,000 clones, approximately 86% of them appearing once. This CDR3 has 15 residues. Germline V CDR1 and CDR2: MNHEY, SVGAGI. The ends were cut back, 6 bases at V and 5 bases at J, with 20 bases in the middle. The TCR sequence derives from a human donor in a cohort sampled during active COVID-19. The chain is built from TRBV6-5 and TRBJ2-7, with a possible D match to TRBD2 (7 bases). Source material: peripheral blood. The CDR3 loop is CASRSRGGAVDEQYF. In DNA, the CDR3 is TGTGCCAGCAGATCCCGCGGGGGCGCGGTAGACGAGCAGTACTTC.